Listed below are T cell receptor beta chains from one sample, sequenced in a study of blood T cell repertoires in COVID-19. Data came from immunoSEQ multiplex PCR; TCRdb stores just in-frame clones and leaves some out. The data contain about 160,000 clones, less than 85% of them singletons. The sample taken for sequencing was peripheral blood. These receptors came from a woman aged 55-70 years with COVID-19, enrolled during active disease. Each CDR3 is given with its conserved first and last residue. D genes are given only for firm matches.

V gene: TRBV29-1
J gene: TRBJ1-4
D gene: .
CDR3 protein: CSVVLREKLFF

V gene: TRBV5-1
J gene: TRBJ2-3
D gene: .
CDR3 protein: CASRGRGASTDTQYF

V gene: TRBV19
J gene: TRBJ2-5
D gene: TRBD1
CDR3 protein: CASSIRGQFATQYF

V gene: TRBV7-2
J gene: TRBJ2-3
D gene: TRBD2
CDR3 protein: CASSLGASGGTDTQYF

V gene: TRBV3-1/TRBV3-2
J gene: TRBJ2-3
D gene: TRBD2
CDR3 protein: CASSRFRGGVDTQYF

V gene: TRBV5-1
J gene: TRBJ2-1
D gene: TRBD2
CDR3 protein: CASTLAGGYNEQFF

V gene: TRBV3-1/TRBV3-2
J gene: TRBJ2-1
D gene: .
CDR3 protein: CASSQFSGNSYNEQFF

V gene: TRBV11-2
J gene: TRBJ2-7
D gene: .
CDR3 protein: CASSPRGGVGYEQYF

V gene: TRBV9
J gene: TRBJ2-3
D gene: TRBD2
CDR3 protein: CASSVGELAGGTDTQYF

V gene: TRBV7-6
J gene: TRBJ2-5
D gene: .
CDR3 protein: CATFRGETQYF

V gene: TRBV27
J gene: TRBJ2-2
D gene: TRBD1
CDR3 protein: CASSSTGGANTGELFF

V gene: TRBV10-3
J gene: TRBJ1-4
D gene: .
CDR3 protein: CAISDPSEATNEKLFF

V gene: TRBV7-6
J gene: TRBJ2-3
D gene: TRBD2
CDR3 protein: CASSLRTSGGDTQYF

V gene: TRBV29-1
J gene: TRBJ2-7
D gene: .
CDR3 protein: CSVGRDKSYEQYF

V gene: TRBV7-9
J gene: TRBJ1-1
D gene: .
CDR3 protein: CASSLYSSSTEAFF

V gene: TRBV2
J gene: TRBJ2-6
D gene: .
CDR3 protein: CASSSGSGANVLTF

V gene: TRBV7-9
J gene: TRBJ2-1
D gene: .
CDR3 protein: CASSLGQISYNEQFF

V gene: TRBV6-2/TRBV6-3
J gene: TRBJ2-7
D gene: .
CDR3 protein: CASSRPRQVPYEQYF

V gene: TRBV14
J gene: TRBJ2-2
D gene: .
CDR3 protein: CASSQAYTGELFF

V gene: TRBV10-3
J gene: TRBJ1-2
D gene: .
CDR3 protein: CAISESDSRGGYTF

V gene: TRBV9
J gene: TRBJ2-7
D gene: .
CDR3 protein: CASSVAVLPYEQYF

V gene: TRBV19
J gene: TRBJ2-1
D gene: TRBD2
CDR3 protein: CASSIDLSSGGNEQFF

V gene: TRBV19
J gene: TRBJ2-1
D gene: TRBD2
CDR3 protein: CASSMSGRALYEQFF

V gene: TRBV3-1/TRBV3-2
J gene: TRBJ1-1
D gene: .
CDR3 protein: CASSPVRNTEAFF

V gene: TRBV6-5
J gene: TRBJ1-4
D gene: TRBD1
CDR3 protein: CASSSYRGTNEKLFF

V gene: TRBV29-1
J gene: TRBJ2-5
D gene: .
CDR3 protein: CSVEGGLEETQYF

V gene: TRBV5-6
J gene: TRBJ1-1
D gene: TRBD1
CDR3 protein: CASSPPRDRAPEAFF

V gene: TRBV28
J gene: TRBJ1-5
D gene: TRBD1
CDR3 protein: CASSRSGTGDNQPQHF

V gene: TRBV18
J gene: TRBJ2-2
D gene: .
CDR3 protein: CASSPLTDRTSGELFF

V gene: TRBV19
J gene: TRBJ2-1
D gene: .
CDR3 protein: CASTERAYNEQFF

V gene: TRBV6-4
J gene: TRBJ1-1
D gene: TRBD1
CDR3 protein: CASTDRGVTEAFF

V gene: TRBV5-4
J gene: TRBJ1-1
D gene: TRBD1
CDR3 protein: CASSRAPTGDTEAFF

V gene: TRBV19
J gene: TRBJ1-6
D gene: .
CDR3 protein: CASTTTGNSPLHF

V gene: TRBV6-6
J gene: TRBJ1-5
D gene: .
CDR3 protein: CASSYSVQINQPQHF

V gene: TRBV4-1
J gene: TRBJ1-2
D gene: TRBD1
CDR3 protein: CASSQEFGQDYGYTF

V gene: TRBV19
J gene: TRBJ2-5
D gene: TRBD2
CDR3 protein: CASSNPGLAGGRIQYF